These T cell receptor beta chains were read from a single sample in a study of T-cell reconstitution after alpha-beta-depleted transplantation in children. TCRdb reprocessed the PCR reads via MiXCR and lists one record per CDR3 protein. This table holds 670,000 or so distinct CDR3 sequences, about an eighth found once. The input for sequencing was PBMCs, taken before TCRalphabeta/CD19-depleted stem cell transplant. These TCRs come from a girl aged 2 to 10 with congenital amegakaryocytic thrombocytopenia, due to receive a stem cell transplant. The CDR3 runs from the conserved cysteine through the conserved F or W. The D gene is left open where the match is weak. Size is omitted from some rows. Given values are once, few, many or a class for expanded clones.

v_gene	d_gene	abundance	j_gene	CDR3aa	CDR3nt
TRBV12-3/TRBV12-4	.	.	TRBJ1-5	CASSLSGRGQPQHF	TGTGCCAGCAGTTTATCCGGGCGCGGGCAGCCCCAGCATTTT
TRBV10-3	.	.	TRBJ2-3	CAISESIGTDTQYF	TGTGCCATCAGTGAGTCGATAGGCACAGATACGCAGTATTTT
TRBV11-2	.	few	TRBJ1-2	CASSLSGRAHGYTF	TGTGCCAGCAGCTTAAGTGGCAGGGCCCATGGCTACACCTTC
TRBV7-6	.	.	TRBJ2-2	CASALEVSGELFF	TGTGCCAGCGCGTTAGAGGTCTCCGGGGAGCTGTTTTTT
TRBV27	.	many	TRBJ2-5	CASSLVPRQETQYF	TGTGCCAGCAGTTTGGTCCCGCGACAAGAGACCCAGTACTTC
TRBV12-3/TRBV12-4	.	many	TRBJ2-5	CASTHGRETQYF	TGTGCCAGCACCCATGGAAGGGAGACCCAGTACTTC
TRBV5-1	TRBD2	.	TRBJ2-7	CASSLTGTSDYEQNF	TGCGCCAGCAGCCTGACCGGGACTAGTGACTACGAGCAGAACTTC
TRBV7-6	TRBD2	few	TRBJ2-5	CASSPILAAQETQYF	TGTGCCAGCAGCCCCATACTAGCGGCGCAAGAGACCCAGTACTTC
TRBV7-9	TRBD2	.	TRBJ2-3	CASSKGLAGADTQYF	TGTGCCAGCAGCAAGGGACTAGCGGGAGCAGATACGCAGTATTTT
TRBV28	TRBD1	.	TRBJ2-3	CASSWTGGDTQYF	TGTGCCAGCAGTTGGACAGGGGGAGATACGCAGTATTTT
TRBV7-9	.	.	TRBJ1-2	CASSLGAGDPGYTF	TGTGCCAGCAGCTTAGGGGCGGGGGACCCAGGCTACACCTTC
TRBV7-3	.	many	TRBJ2-7	CASGHPTGFSYEQYF	TGTGCCAGCGGGCATCCGACAGGTTTCTCCTACGAGCAGTACTTC
TRBV5-1	.	many	TRBJ2-1	CASSLIDNEQFF	TGCGCCAGCAGCTTGATCGACAATGAGCAGTTCTTC
TRBV15	TRBD2	few	TRBJ2-1	CATSFTSGRAYNEQFF	TGTGCCACCAGCTTTACTAGCGGGAGGGCCTACAATGAGCAGTTCTTC
TRBV11-2	.	few	TRBJ2-5	CASCTGIGETQYF	TGTGCCAGCTGTACAGGGATTGGGGAGACCCAGTACTTC
TRBV20-1	TRBD2	many	TRBJ2-1	CSARSASGNYNEQFF	TGCAGTGCTAGATCGGCTAGCGGGAACTACAATGAGCAGTTCTTC
TRBV29-1	TRBD2	once	TRBJ2-1	CSVGTGTKGNEQFF	TGCAGCGTTGGAACCGGGACTAAGGGCAATGAGCAGTTCTTC
TRBV7-6	.	few	TRBJ2-7	CASSDSAVGGRTSEQYF	TGTGCCAGCAGCGATAGTGCGGTCGGTGGACGGACTTCCGAGCAGTACTTC
TRBV20-1	TRBD1	many	TRBJ1-2	CSARRQGLYGYTF	TGCAGTGCTAGGAGACAGGGGCTCTATGGCTACACCTTC
TRBV5-1	TRBD1	few	TRBJ2-1	CASSLHNRDRNNEQFF	TGCGCCAGCAGCCTCCACAACCGGGACAGAAACAATGAGCAGTTCTTC
TRBV7-8	.	many	TRBJ2-1	CASSFVEDNEQFF	TGTGCCAGCAGCTTTGTGGAGGACAATGAGCAGTTCTTC
TRBV20-1	.	.	TRBJ1-4	CSASGPPDREEKLFF	TGCAGTGCTAGCGGACCCCCGGACAGAGAAGAAAAACTGTTTTTT
TRBV20-1	.	many	TRBJ2-1	CSARDPGEGVEQFF	TGCAGTGCTAGAGACCCGGGGGAGGGGGTTGAGCAGTTCTTC
TRBV29-1	.	.	TRBJ1-2	CSVALDGWNGYTF	TGCAGCGTTGCGCTGGACGGATGGAATGGCTACACCTTC
TRBV24-1	TRBD2	many	TRBJ2-3	CATSGRTSGTITSTDTQYF	TGTGCCACCAGTGGCCGGACTAGCGGCACCATAACTAGCACAGATACGCAGTATTTT
TRBV5-1	.	.	TRBJ1-3	CASSSYSGNTIYF	TGCGCCAGCAGCTCCTATTCTGGAAACACCATATATTTT
TRBV27	.	many	TRBJ2-3	CAIGRADTQYF	TGTGCCATCGGGAGAGCAGATACGCAGTATTTT
TRBV27	TRBD1	few	TRBJ2-7	CASSFNSGGANEQYF	TGTGCCAGCAGTTTTAATTCAGGGGGCGCGAACGAGCAGTACTTC
TRBV12-3/TRBV12-4	.	.	TRBJ2-1	CASHFFPGDSGNEQFF	TGTGCCAGCCATTTTTTCCCGGGAGATAGTGGGAATGAGCAGTTCTTC